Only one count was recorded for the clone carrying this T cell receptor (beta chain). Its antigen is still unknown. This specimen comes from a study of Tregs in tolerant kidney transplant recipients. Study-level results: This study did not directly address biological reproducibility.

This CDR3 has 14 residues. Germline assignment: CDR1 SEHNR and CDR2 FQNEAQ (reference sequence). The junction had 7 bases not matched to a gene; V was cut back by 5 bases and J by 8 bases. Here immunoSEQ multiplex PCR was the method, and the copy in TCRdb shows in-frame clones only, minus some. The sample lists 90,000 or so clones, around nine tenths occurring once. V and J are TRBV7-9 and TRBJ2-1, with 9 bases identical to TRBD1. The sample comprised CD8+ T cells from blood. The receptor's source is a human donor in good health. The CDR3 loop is CASSPGTGNDEQFF. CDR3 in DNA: TGTGCCAGCAGCCCCGGGACAGGGAACGATGAGCAGTTCTTC. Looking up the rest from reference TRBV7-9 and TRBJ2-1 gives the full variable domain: DTGVSQNPRHKITKRGQNVTFRCDPISEHNRLYWYRQTLGQGPEFLTYFQNEAQLEKSRLLSDRFSAERPKGSFSTLEIQRTEQGDSAMYLCASSPGTGNDEQFFGPGTRLTVL.